This note documents a single T cell receptor beta chain sequence. Its matching antigen is unknown. The CDR3 runs to 14 residues. The trim removed 10 bases at V and 0 bases at J, leaving 4 bases unmatched. Germline CDR1 is ENHRY and CDR2 is SYGVKD. This sample was included in a study of STAT3 mutations in large granular lymphocyte leukemia. Overall study: More than half of T-LGLL patients received immunosuppressive therapy. Study-level points and caveats: Every T-cell large granular lymphocyte leukemia patient had at least one immunodominant TCR beta clonotype. Clonal expansion was inferred from other time points because no sample existed at each clone's first appearance. In 6 of 18 patients, new TCR clonotypes emerged after therapy.

Tens of thousands of productive templates were obtained per sample on average. The protocol was immunoSEQ multiplex PCR, while the TCRdb copy is restricted to in-frame clones and leaves out a portion. The sample holds roughly 9,700 clones, roughly nine tenths seen once. This receptor was identified in a man aged 60-69 years with T-cell large granular lymphocyte leukemia. Some clones in this sample may be carry-over from other donors' samples. Material: peripheral blood mononuclear cells. The chain carries TRBV10-3 and TRBJ2-7; 12 nucleotides align to TRBD2. The CDR3: CATTTSGSSYEQYF. CDR3 in DNA: TGTGCCACGACGACTAGCGGGAGCTCCTACGAGCAGTACTTC.